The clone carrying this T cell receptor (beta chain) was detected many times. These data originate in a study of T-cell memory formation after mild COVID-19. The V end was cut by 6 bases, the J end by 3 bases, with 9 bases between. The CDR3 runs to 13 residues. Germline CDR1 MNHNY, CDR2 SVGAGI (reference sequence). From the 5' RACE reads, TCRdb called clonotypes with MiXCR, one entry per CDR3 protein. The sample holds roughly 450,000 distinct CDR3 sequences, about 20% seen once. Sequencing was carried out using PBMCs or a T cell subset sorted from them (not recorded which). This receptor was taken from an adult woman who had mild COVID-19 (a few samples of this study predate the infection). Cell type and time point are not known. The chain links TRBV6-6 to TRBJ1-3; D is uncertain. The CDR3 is CASRLQLGNTIYF. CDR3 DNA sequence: TGTGCCAGCAGACTACAGCTTGGAAACACCATATATTTT.